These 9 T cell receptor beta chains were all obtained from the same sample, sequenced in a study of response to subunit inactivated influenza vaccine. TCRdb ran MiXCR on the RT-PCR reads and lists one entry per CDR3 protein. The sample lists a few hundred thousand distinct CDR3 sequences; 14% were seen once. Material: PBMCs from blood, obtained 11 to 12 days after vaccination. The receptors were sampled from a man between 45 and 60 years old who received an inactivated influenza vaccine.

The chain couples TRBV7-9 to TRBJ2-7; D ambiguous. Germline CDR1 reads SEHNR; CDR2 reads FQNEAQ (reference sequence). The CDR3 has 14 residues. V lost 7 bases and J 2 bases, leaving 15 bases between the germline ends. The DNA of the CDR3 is TGTGCCAGCAACCGACCCCAGACACCCTACGAGCAGTACTTC. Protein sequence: CASNRPQTPYEQYF.

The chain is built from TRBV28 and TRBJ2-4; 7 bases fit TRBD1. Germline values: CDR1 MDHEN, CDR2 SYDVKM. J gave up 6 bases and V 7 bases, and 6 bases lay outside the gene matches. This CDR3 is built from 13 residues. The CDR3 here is CASTTGERNIQYF. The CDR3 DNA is TGTGCCAGCACCACAGGGGAGAGAAACATTCAGTACTTC.

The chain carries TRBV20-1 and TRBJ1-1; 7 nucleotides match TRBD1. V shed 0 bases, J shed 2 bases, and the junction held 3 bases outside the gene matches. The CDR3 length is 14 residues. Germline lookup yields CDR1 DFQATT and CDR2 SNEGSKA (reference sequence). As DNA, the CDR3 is TGCAGTGCTAGAGATGGGACAGTTAACACTGAAGCTTTCTTT. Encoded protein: CSARDGTVNTEAFF.

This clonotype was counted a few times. The CDR3 region has the DNA TGTGCCACCAGCATAAACCGGGAAAAACTGTTTTTT. As protein: CATSINREKLFF. The V call is TRBV15, the J call TRBJ1-4, with unresolved D. The germline V gene encodes CDR1 LNHNV and CDR2 YYDKDF (reference sequence). The CDR3 is 12 residues long. V lost 4 bases and J 8 bases, leaving 8 bases between the germline ends.

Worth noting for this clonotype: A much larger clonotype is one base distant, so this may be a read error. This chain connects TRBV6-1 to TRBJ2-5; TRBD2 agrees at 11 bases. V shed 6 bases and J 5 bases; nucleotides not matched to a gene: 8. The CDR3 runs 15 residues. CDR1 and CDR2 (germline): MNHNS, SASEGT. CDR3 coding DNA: TGTGCCAGCAGAGAACTAGCGGGAGTTGGGGAGACCCAGTACTTC. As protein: CASRELAGVGETQYF.

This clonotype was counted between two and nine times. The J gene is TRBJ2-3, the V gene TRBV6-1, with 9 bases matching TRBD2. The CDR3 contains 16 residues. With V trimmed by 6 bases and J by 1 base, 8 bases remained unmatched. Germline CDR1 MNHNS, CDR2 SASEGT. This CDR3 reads CASRPLGGGGTDTQYF. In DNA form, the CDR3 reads TGTGCCAGCAGACCGCTAGGCGGGGGGGGCACAGATACGCAGTATTTT.

The CDR3 DNA sequence: TGTGCCAGCAGCCCCTACCCGAGGTCACAGGGGCTGGACGGCTACACCTTC. As protein: CASSPYPRSQGLDGYTF. The chain is built from TRBV7-9 and TRBJ1-2; 7 nucleotides line up with TRBD1. Germline CDR1 SEHNR, CDR2 FQNEAQ (reference sequence). The trim removed 5 bases at V and 8 bases at J, leaving 20 bases unmatched. The CDR3 consists of 17 residues.

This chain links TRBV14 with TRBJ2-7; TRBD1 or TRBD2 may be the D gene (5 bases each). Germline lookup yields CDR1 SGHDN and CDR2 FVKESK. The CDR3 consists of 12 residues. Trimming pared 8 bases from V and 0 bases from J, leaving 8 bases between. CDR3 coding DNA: TGTGCCAGCGGGGGATACTCCTACGAGCAGTACTTC. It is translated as CASGGYSYEQYF.

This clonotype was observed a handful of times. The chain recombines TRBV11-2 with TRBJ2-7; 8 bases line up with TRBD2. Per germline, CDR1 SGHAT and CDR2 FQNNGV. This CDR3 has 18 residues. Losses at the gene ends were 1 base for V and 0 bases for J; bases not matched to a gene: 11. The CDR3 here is CASSLVSPASGFSYEQYF. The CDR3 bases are TGTGCCAGCAGCTTAGTTAGTCCTGCTAGCGGGTTCTCCTACGAGCAGTACTTC.